The 3 T cell receptor beta chains reported below all come from one sample, sequenced in a study of shared clonotypes between healthy human individuals. The repertoire was sequenced with immunoSEQ multiplex PCR; TCRdb's copy has only in-frame clones and lacks some. The table includes about 1.5 million clones, around 98% detected once. The specimen sequenced was naive CD4+ T cells sorted from blood. Subset noted: CD45RA+ positively selected. The receptor source for this set is a man aged 30 to 39 in good health.

The chain uses TRBV6-6 and TRBJ1-5, with TRBD1 matching over 9 bases. The CDR3 is 16 residues long. The junction had 7 bases not matched to a gene; V was cut back by 5 bases and J by 2 bases. Germline V CDR1 and CDR2: MNHNY, SVGAGI (reference sequence). CDR3 in DNA: TGTGCCAGCAGTACCTCGGACAGGGGAGGCAATCAGCCCCAGCATTTT. Translation gives CASSTSDRGGNQPQHF.

The CDR3 sequence is CASSPPGANVLTF. The CDR3 nucleotides are TGTGCCAGCAGCCCCCCTGGGGCCAACGTCCTGACTTTC. The chain uses TRBV14 and TRBJ2-6; no reliable D call. Germline V lookup: CDR1 SGHDN, CDR2 FVKESK. The CDR3 runs 13 residues. Trimming removed 4 bases from V and 2 bases from J, with 3 bases in between.

The V gene is TRBV5-6, the J gene TRBJ2-5; a weak D match, TRBD1 (5 bases). The CDR3 contains 13 residues. Germline V gene lookup returns CDR1 SGHDT and CDR2 YYEEEE. V shed 1 base and J shed 1 base, with 5 bases lying between them. CDR3 DNA: TGTGCCAGCAGCTTGCAGGGCCAAGAGACCCAGTACTTC. Its protein is CASSLQGQETQYF.